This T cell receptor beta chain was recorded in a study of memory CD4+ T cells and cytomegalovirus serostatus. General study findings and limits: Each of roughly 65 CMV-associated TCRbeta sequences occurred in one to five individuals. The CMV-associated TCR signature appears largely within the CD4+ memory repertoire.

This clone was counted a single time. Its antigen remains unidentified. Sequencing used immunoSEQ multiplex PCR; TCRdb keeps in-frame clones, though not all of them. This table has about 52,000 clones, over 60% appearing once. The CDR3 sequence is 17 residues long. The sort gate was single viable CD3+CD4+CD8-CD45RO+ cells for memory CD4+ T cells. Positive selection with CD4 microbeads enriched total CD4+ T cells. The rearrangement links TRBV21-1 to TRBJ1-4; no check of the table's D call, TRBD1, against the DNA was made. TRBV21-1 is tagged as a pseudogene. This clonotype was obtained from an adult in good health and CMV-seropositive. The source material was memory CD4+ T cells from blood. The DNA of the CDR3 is TGTGCCAGCAGCCCACACGGACAGGGGGCAACTAATGAAAAACTGTTTTTT. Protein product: CASSPHGQGATNEKLFF.